One T cell receptor (beta chain) is described in this entry. No antigen is known for it. TCRdb fed the RT-PCR reads into MiXCR, producing one record per CDR3 protein. Of 250,000 to 350,000 distinct CDR3 sequences in the sample, roughly 22% were seen once. This entry comes from a study of response to subunit inactivated influenza vaccine. Regarding the study as a whole: Only a handful of new T cells, the authors suggested, are recruited with each seasonal influenza vaccination.

This CDR3 has 15 amino acids. V was shortened by 4 bases and J by 1 base, with 13 bases between the two germline ends. Germline V CDR1 and CDR2: SGHNT, YYREEE (reference sequence). The sequencing here drew on PBMCs from blood, taken around 22 months after vaccination. This receptor was obtained from a man aged 50 to 75 who received an inactivated influenza vaccine. The chain recombines TRBV5-4 with TRBJ2-3; perhaps TRBD2 as D (6 bases). The CDR3 reads CASSDGGGRTDTQYF. The CDR3 bases are TGTGCCAGCAGCGACGGGGGAGGACGCACAGATACGCAGTATTTT.